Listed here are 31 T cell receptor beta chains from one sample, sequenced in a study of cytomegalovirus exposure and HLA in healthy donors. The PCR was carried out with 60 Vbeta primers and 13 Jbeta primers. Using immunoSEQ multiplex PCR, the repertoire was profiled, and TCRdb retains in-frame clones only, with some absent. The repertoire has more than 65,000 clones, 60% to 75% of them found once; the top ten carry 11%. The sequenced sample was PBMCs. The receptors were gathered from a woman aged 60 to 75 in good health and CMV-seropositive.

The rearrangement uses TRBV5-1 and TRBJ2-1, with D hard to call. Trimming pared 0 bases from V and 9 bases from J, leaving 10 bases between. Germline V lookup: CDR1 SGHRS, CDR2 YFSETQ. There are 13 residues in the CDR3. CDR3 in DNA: TGCGCCAGCAGCTTGGGGCTAGTCGGTGAGCAGTTCTTC. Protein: CASSLGLVGEQFF. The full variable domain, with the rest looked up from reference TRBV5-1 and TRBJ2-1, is KAGVTQTPRYLIKTRGQQVTLSCSPISGHRSVSWYQQTPGQGLQFLFEYFSETQRNKGNFPGRFSGRQFSNSRSEMNVSTLELGDSALYLCASSLGLVGEQFFGPGTRLTVL.

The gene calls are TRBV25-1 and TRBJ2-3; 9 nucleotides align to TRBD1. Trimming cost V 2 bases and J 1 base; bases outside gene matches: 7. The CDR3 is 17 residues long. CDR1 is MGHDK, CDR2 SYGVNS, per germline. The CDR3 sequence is CASSEDGTGLGTDTQYF. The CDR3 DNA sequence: TGTGCCAGCAGTGAAGATGGGACAGGGTTGGGCACAGATACGCAGTATTTT.

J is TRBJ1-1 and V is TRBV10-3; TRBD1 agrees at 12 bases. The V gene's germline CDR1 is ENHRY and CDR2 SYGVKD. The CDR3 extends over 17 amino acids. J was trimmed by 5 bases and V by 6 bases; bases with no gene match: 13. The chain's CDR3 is CAIRGRPGQGAWTEAFF. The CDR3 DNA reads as TGTGCCATCAGGGGGCGCCCGGGACAGGGGGCTTGGACTGAAGCTTTCTTT.

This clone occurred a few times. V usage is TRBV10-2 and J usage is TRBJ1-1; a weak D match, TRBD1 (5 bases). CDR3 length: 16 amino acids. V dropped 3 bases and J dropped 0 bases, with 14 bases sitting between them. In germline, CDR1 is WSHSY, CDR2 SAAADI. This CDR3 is CASSDGGDRMNTEAFF. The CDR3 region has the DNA TGCGCCAGCAGTGACGGAGGGGACCGCATGAACACTGAAGCTTTCTTT.

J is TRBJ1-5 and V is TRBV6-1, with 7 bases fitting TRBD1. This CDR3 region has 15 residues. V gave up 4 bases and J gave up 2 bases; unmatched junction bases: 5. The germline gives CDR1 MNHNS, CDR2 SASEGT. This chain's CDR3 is CASSVDRDGNQPQHF. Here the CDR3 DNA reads TGTGCCAGCAGTGTAGACAGGGATGGCAATCAGCCCCAGCATTTT.

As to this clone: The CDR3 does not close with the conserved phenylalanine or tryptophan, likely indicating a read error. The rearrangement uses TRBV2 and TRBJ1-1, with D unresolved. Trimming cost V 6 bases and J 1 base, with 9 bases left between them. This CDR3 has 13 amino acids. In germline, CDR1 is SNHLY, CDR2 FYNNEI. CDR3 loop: CASSPRRNTEAFV. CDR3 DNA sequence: TGTGCCAGCAGCCCCCGGCGGAACACTGAAGCTTTCGTT.

The DNA of the CDR3 is TGTGCCAGCAGTTACTATTTAACGGGAGGATACAATGAGCAGTTCTTC. It is translated as CASSYYLTGGYNEQFF. The J gene is TRBJ2-1, the V gene TRBV6-6; 7 positions agree with TRBD2. From germline, CDR1 is MNHNY and CDR2 SVGAGI (reference sequence). The CDR3 sequence is 16 residues long. V was clipped by 1 base and J by 4 bases; unmatched bases: 7.

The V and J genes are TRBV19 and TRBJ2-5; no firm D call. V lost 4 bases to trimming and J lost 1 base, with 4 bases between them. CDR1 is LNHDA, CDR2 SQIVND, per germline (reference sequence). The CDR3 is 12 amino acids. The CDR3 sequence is CASSRLQETQYF. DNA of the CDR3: TGTGCCAGTAGTAGACTCCAAGAGACCCAGTACTTC.

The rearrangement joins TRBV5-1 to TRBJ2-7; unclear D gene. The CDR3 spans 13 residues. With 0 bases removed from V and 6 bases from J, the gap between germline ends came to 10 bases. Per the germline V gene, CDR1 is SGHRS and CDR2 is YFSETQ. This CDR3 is CASSLDPWSEQYF. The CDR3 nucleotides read TGCGCCAGCAGCTTGGATCCCTGGAGCGAGCAGTACTTC.

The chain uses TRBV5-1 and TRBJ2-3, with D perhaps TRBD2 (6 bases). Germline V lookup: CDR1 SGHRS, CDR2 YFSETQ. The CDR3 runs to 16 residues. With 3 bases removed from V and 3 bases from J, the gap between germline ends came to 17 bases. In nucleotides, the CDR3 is TGCGCCAGCAGCTCGGATCGGGGAGGAGGGACAGATACGCAGTATTTT. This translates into CASSSDRGGGTDTQYF.

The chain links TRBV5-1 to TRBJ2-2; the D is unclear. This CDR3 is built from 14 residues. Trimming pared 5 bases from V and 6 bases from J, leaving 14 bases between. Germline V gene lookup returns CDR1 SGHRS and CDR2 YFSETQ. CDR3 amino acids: CASSPDTRSGELFF. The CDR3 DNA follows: TGCGCCAGCAGTCCCGACACCCGATCCGGGGAGCTGTTTTTT.

This CDR3 is CAIRPGQGMIGEKLFF. CDR3 bases: TGTGCCATCAGACCGGGACAGGGGATGATAGGTGAAAAACTGTTTTTT. The rearrangement joins TRBV10-3 to TRBJ1-4; 10 bases agree with TRBD1. J lost 7 bases, V lost 6 bases, and 11 bases had no gene match. From germline, CDR1 is ENHRY and CDR2 SYGVKD. The length of the CDR3 is 16 residues.

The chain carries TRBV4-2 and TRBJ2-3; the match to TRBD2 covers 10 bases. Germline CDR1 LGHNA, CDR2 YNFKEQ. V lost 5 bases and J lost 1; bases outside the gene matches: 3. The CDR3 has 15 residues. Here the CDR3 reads CASSVTSGGTDTQYF. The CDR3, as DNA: TGTGCCAGCAGCGTCACTAGCGGGGGCACAGATACGCAGTATTTT.

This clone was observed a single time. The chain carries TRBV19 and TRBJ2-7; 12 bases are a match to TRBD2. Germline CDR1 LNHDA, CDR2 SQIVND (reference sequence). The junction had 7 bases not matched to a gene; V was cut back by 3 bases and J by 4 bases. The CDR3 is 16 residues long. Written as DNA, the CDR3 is TGTGCCAGTAGTATCCCCTGGACTAGCGGGGTATACGAGCAGTACTTC. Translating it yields CASSIPWTSGVYEQYF.

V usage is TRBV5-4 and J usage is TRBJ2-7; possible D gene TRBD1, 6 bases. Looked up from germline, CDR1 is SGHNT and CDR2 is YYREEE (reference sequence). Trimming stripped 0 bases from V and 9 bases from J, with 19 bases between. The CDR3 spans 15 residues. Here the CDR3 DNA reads TGTGCCAGCAGCTTGGGGGGGACATCTCCTACGACGCAGTACTTC. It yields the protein CASSLGGTSPTTQYF.

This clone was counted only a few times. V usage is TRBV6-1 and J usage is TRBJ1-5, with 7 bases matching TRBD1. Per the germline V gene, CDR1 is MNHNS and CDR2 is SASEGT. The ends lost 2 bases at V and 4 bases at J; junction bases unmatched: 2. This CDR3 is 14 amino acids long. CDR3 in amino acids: CASSELQGNQPQHF. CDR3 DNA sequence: TGTGCCAGCAGTGAACTACAGGGGAATCAGCCCCAGCATTTT.

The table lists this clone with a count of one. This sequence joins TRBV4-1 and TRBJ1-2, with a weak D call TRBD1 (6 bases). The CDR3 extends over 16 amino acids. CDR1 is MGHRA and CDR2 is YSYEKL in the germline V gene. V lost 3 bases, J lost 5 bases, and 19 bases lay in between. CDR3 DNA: TGCGCCAGCAGCCATACGAGGACAGTCAAATTGTATGGCTACACCTTC. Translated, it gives CASSHTRTVKLYGYTF.

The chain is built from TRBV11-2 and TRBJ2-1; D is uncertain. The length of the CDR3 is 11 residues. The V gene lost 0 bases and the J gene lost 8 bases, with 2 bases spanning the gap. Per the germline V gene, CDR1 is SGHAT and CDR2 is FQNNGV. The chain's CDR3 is CASSLDYEQFF. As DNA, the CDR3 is TGTGCCAGCAGCTTAGACTATGAGCAGTTCTTC.

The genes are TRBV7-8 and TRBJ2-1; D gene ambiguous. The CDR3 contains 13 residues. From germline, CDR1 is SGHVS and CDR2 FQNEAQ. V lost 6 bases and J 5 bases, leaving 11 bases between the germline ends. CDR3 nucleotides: TGTGCCAGCAGGGGCAGGCGAGACAATGAGCAGTTCTTC. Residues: CASRGRRDNEQFF.

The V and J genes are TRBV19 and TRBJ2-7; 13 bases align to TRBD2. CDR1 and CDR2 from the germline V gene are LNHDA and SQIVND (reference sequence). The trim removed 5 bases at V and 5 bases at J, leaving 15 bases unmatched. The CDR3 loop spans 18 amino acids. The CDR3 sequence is CASSPTSGGSGQSNEQYF. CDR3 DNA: TGTGCCAGTAGTCCGACTAGCGGGGGGTCAGGTCAGAGCAACGAGCAGTACTTC.

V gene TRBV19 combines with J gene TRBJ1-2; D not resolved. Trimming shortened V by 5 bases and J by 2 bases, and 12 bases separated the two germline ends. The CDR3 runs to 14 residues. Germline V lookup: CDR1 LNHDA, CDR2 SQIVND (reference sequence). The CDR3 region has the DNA TGTGCCAGTAGTTCCCTCTCGGGGAACTATGGCTACACCTTC. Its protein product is CASSSLSGNYGYTF.

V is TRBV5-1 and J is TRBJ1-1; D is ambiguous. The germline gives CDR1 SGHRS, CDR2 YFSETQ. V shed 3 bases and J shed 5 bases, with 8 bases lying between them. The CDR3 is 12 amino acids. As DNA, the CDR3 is TGCGCCAGCAGCTGGCGCGGAACTGAAGCTTTCTTT. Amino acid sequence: CASSWRGTEAFF.

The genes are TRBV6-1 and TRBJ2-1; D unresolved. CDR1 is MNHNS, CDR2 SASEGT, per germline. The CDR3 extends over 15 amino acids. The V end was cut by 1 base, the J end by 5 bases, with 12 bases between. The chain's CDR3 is CASSEGLAYHNEQFF. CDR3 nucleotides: TGTGCCAGCAGTGAAGGGCTCGCTTACCACAATGAGCAGTTCTTC.

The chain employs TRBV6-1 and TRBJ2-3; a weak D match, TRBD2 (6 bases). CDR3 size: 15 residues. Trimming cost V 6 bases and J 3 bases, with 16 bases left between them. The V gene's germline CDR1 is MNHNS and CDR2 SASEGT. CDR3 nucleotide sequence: TGTGCCAGCAGGCTTCTAGAGGGGAGGACAGATACGCAGTATTTT. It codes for CASRLLEGRTDTQYF.

For the CDR3, the DNA is TGTGCCAGCAGTTACGCGGGACCTTCCTACGAGCAGTACTTC. It translates to CASSYAGPSYEQYF. The rearrangement joins TRBV2 to TRBJ2-5; D perhaps matches TRBD2 (6 bases). The end of the DNA is better explained by TRBJ2-7, so the J call may be wrong. There are 14 residues in the CDR3. The V gene's germline CDR1 is SNHLY and CDR2 FYNNEI.

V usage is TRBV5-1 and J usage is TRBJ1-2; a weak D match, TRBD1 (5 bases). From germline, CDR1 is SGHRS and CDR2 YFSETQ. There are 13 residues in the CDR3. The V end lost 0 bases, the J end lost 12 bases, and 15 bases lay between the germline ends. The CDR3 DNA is TGCGCCAGCAGCTTGGAAGCAGGGAGGGGCGACACCTTC. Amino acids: CASSLEAGRGDTF.

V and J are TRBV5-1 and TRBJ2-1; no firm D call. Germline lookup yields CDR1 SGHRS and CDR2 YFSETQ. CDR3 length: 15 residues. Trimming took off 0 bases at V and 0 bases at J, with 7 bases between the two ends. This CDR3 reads CASSLDAGSYNEQFF. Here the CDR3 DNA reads TGCGCCAGCAGCTTGGATGCAGGCTCCTACAATGAGCAGTTCTTC.

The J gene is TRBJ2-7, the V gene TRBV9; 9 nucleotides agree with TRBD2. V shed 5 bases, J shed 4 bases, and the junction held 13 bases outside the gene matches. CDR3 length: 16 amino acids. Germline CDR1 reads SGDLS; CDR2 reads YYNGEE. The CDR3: CASSRTPSGGPYEQYF. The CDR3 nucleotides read TGTGCCAGCAGTCGCACGCCCAGCGGGGGGCCTTACGAGCAGTACTTC.

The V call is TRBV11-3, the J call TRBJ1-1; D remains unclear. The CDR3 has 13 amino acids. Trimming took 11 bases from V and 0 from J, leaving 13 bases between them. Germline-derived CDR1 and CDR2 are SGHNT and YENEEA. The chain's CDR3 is CASRWALNTEAFF. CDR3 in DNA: TGTGCCTCCCGCTGGGCCCTGAACACTGAAGCTTTCTTT.

CDR3: CASCLDREGEQFF. In nucleotides, the CDR3 is TGTGCCAGCTGCCTGGACAGGGAGGGTGAGCAGTTCTTC. J is TRBJ2-1 and V is TRBV2; perhaps TRBD1 as D (8 bases). CDR1 SNHLY and CDR2 FYNNEI come from the germline V gene. The CDR3 extends over 13 amino acids. The germline V and J ends were trimmed by 8 bases and 9 bases, with 17 bases remaining between them.

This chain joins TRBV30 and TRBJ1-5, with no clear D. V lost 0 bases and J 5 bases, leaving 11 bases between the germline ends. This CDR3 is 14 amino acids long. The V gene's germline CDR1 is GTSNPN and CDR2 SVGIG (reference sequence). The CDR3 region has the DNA TGTGCCTGGAGTGTAACTGGGCTGGATCAGCCCCAGCATTTT. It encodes CAWSVTGLDQPQHF.